This is a list of T cell receptor beta chains from one sample in a study of early T cells in non-severe SARS-CoV-2 infection. TCRdb processed the 5' RACE reads anew with MiXCR; each CDR3 protein has one entry. The sample has 45,000 to 75,000 distinct CDR3 sequences; over 10% are singletons. Sequencing was carried out using whole blood. These receptor sequences come from an adult who was a healthcare worker with PCR-confirmed SARS-CoV-2 infection or an uninfected control (not recorded which). Both conserved end residues are part of each CDR3. A D gene is named only where the DNA matches it firmly. Size values are once, few and many counts, or a class for expanded clones, and some rows have none.

clone size: NA
D gene: TRBD1
V gene: TRBV29-1
J gene: TRBJ2-1
CDR3 DNA: TGCAGCGTTGAGACGGGACAGCCGAGCTCCTACAATGAGCAGTTCTTC
CDR3 protein: CSVETGQPSSYNEQFF

clone size: few
D gene: TRBD2
V gene: TRBV4-3
J gene: TRBJ2-5
CDR3 DNA: TGCGCCAGCAGCCAAGTTGGGGCTAGCGGGATGGAGACCCAGTACTTC
CDR3 protein: CASSQVGASGMETQYF

clone size: once
D gene: TRBD1
V gene: TRBV14
J gene: TRBJ1-2
CDR3 DNA: TGTGCCAGCAGCCAAGCCAGACTCCGGGACAGCTATCGCTACACCTTC
CDR3 protein: CASSQARLRDSYRYTF

clone size: many
D gene: NA
V gene: TRBV5-4
J gene: TRBJ1-1
CDR3 DNA: TGTGCCAGCAGACTGGACAGCCAGGCGAACACTGAAGCTTTCTTT
CDR3 protein: CASRLDSQANTEAFF

clone size: many
D gene: NA
V gene: TRBV5-1
J gene: TRBJ2-7
CDR3 DNA: TGCGCCAGCAGCTTGATACCCTCGGTCTACGAGCAGTACTTC
CDR3 protein: CASSLIPSVYEQYF

clone size: once
D gene: NA
V gene: TRBV6-2/TRBV6-3
J gene: TRBJ2-5
CDR3 DNA: TGTGCCACCAGCAGTTACTCTGACGGACGGAAAGAGACCCAGTACTTC
CDR3 protein: CATSSYSDGRKETQYF

clone size: many
D gene: NA
V gene: TRBV4-1
J gene: TRBJ1-1
CDR3 DNA: TGCGCCAGCAGATTGGAGGCAAGGGGGAACACTGAAGCTTTCTTT
CDR3 protein: CASRLEARGNTEAFF

clone size: few
D gene: NA
V gene: TRBV21-1
J gene: TRBJ1-1
CDR3 DNA: TGTGCCAGCAGCAAAGCAGGGACCCAGGACTTGTATGCTTTCTTT
CDR3 protein: CASSKAGTQDLYAFF

clone size: few
D gene: NA
V gene: TRBV20-1
J gene: TRBJ1-3
CDR3 DNA: TGCAGTGCTAGCATAGGGCAGGCTGGAAACACCATATATTTT
CDR3 protein: CSASIGQAGNTIYF

clone size: many
D gene: NA
V gene: TRBV2
J gene: TRBJ1-5
CDR3 DNA: TGTGCCAGCAAGAGGGACGGTCTTAGCAATCAGCCCCAGCATTTT
CDR3 protein: CASKRDGLSNQPQHF

clone size: few
D gene: NA
V gene: TRBV11-2
J gene: TRBJ2-1
CDR3 DNA: TGTGCCAGCAGCGATGACATGAAGCAGTTCTTC
CDR3 protein: CASSDDMKQFF

clone size: NA
D gene: TRBD2
V gene: TRBV7-8
J gene: TRBJ2-3
CDR3 DNA: TGTGCCAGCAGCTTCGGAGGACTAGCGGGAGCTGGATCTCAGTATTTT
CDR3 protein: CASSFGGLAGAGSQYF

clone size: NA
D gene: NA
V gene: TRBV28
J gene: TRBJ2-4
CDR3 DNA: TGTGCCAGCACCCAAGGACTTCTTAAAAACATTCAGTACTTC
CDR3 protein: CASTQGLLKNIQYF

clone size: NA
D gene: NA
V gene: TRBV4-3
J gene: TRBJ1-1
CDR3 DNA: TGCGCCAGCAGCCAAGACGAGGGATTTGAAGCTTTCTTT
CDR3 protein: CASSQDEGFEAFF

clone size: many
D gene: NA
V gene: TRBV6-5
J gene: TRBJ2-6
CDR3 DNA: TGTGCGAAGGGGCAGAAACCTGGGGCCAACGTCCTGACTTTC
CDR3 protein: CAKGQKPGANVLTF

clone size: few
D gene: TRBD2
V gene: TRBV12-3/TRBV12-4
J gene: TRBJ2-1
CDR3 DNA: TGTGCCAGCAGTTTTCTAGCGGGGGCCCGCAATGAGCAGTTCTTC
CDR3 protein: CASSFLAGARNEQFF

clone size: many
D gene: TRBD1
V gene: TRBV3-1
J gene: TRBJ2-7
CDR3 DNA: TGTGCCAGCAGCCAACTGACAGGGAACTACGAGCAGTACTTC
CDR3 protein: CASSQLTGNYEQYF

clone size: NA
D gene: NA
V gene: TRBV11-3
J gene: TRBJ2-7
CDR3 DNA: TGTGCCAGCAGCTTTGGTTCTGGTTACGAGCAGTACTTC
CDR3 protein: CASSFGSGYEQYF

clone size: NA
D gene: NA
V gene: TRBV4-2
J gene: TRBJ2-1
CDR3 DNA: TGTGCCAGCAGCCGGGCGGGCTCCTACAATGAGCAGTTCTTC
CDR3 protein: CASSRAGSYNEQFF

clone size: few
D gene: NA
V gene: TRBV7-2
J gene: TRBJ1-1
CDR3 DNA: TGTGCCAGCAGCCGAGAAAGGGTTTTTGGGGTCTTT
CDR3 protein: CASSRERVFGVF

clone size: many
D gene: NA
V gene: TRBV30
J gene: TRBJ1-6
CDR3 DNA: TGTGCCTGGAGGAAAGGGGTGTATGGCCCTGGCGATTCACCCCTCCACTTT
CDR3 protein: CAWRKGVYGPGDSPLHF

clone size: NA
D gene: NA
V gene: TRBV7-2
J gene: TRBJ2-1
CDR3 DNA: TGTGCCAGCAGCTTCGGGGCCAGGAGCAATGAGCAGTTCTTC
CDR3 protein: CASSFGARSNEQFF

clone size: few
D gene: NA
V gene: TRBV20-1
J gene: TRBJ2-7
CDR3 DNA: TGCAGTGCTAGGCTAAAGACCTCCTACGAGCAGTACTTC
CDR3 protein: CSARLKTSYEQYF

clone size: few
D gene: TRBD2
V gene: TRBV11-2
J gene: TRBJ2-5
CDR3 DNA: TGTGCCAGCAGCTTAAGCACGGGGGGAGAGACCCAGTACTTC
CDR3 protein: CASSLSTGGETQYF

clone size: NA
D gene: TRBD2
V gene: TRBV5-1
J gene: TRBJ2-7
CDR3 DNA: TGCGCCAGCAGCTTGGAGGGGACTAGCGGGAGGAAAAATGAGGAGCAGTACTTC
CDR3 protein: CASSLEGTSGRKNEEQYF

clone size: NA
D gene: TRBD1
V gene: TRBV5-5
J gene: TRBJ2-1
CDR3 DNA: TGTGCCAGCAGCTTTCAGAAGGACAGGGGACGGTCCAATGAGCAGTTCTTC
CDR3 protein: CASSFQKDRGRSNEQFF

clone size: NA
D gene: TRBD1
V gene: TRBV18
J gene: TRBJ2-4
CDR3 DNA: TGTGCCAGCTCACAAGGACAGGGCCCCGAAAACATTCAGTACTTC
CDR3 protein: CASSQGQGPENIQYF

clone size: few
D gene: NA
V gene: TRBV25-1
J gene: TRBJ2-1
CDR3 DNA: TGTGCCAGCAGTGAATCCGGGGCGCGGGACAATGAGCAGTTCTTC
CDR3 protein: CASSESGARDNEQFF

clone size: NA
D gene: NA
V gene: TRBV28
J gene: TRBJ1-1
CDR3 DNA: TGTGCCAGCAGTTTAGCGTACACTGAAGCTTTCTTT
CDR3 protein: CASSLAYTEAFF

clone size: many
D gene: NA
V gene: TRBV28
J gene: TRBJ1-1
CDR3 DNA: TGTGCCAGCAGTTTATCGACGGGGCAGAAAGTCTTT
CDR3 protein: CASSLSTGQKVF

clone size: NA
D gene: NA
V gene: TRBV2
J gene: TRBJ1-6
CDR3 DNA: TGTGCCAGCAGACTATACGGTATAGGATCACCCCTCCACTTT
CDR3 protein: CASRLYGIGSPLHF

clone size: many
D gene: NA
V gene: TRBV28
J gene: TRBJ2-1
CDR3 DNA: TGTGCCAGCAGTTTCTTGGTAGGAATCGGGCAGTTCTTC
CDR3 protein: CASSFLVGIGQFF

clone size: few
D gene: TRBD1
V gene: TRBV20-1
J gene: TRBJ2-6
CDR3 DNA: TGCAGTGCTAAAGGACAGGGGGCGTTCTCTGGGGCCAACGTCCTGACTTTC
CDR3 protein: CSAKGQGAFSGANVLTF

clone size: many
D gene: TRBD1
V gene: TRBV6-5
J gene: TRBJ1-1
CDR3 DNA: TGTGCCAGCGGCCGACAGGGTCCCACTGAAGCTTTCTTT
CDR3 protein: CASGRQGPTEAFF

clone size: NA
D gene: NA
V gene: TRBV2
J gene: TRBJ1-2
CDR3 DNA: TGTGCCAGCAGTGCCGACAGCAACTATGGCTACACCTTC
CDR3 protein: CASSADSNYGYTF

clone size: few
D gene: NA
V gene: TRBV19
J gene: TRBJ2-3
CDR3 DNA: TGTGCCAGTAGTACCAGGACAGATACGCAGTATTTT
CDR3 protein: CASSTRTDTQYF

clone size: few
D gene: TRBD2
V gene: TRBV2
J gene: TRBJ2-3
CDR3 DNA: TGTGCCAGCTGTGCGGGGGGAACGAACACAGATACGCAGTATTTT
CDR3 protein: CASCAGGTNTDTQYF

clone size: few
D gene: TRBD2
V gene: TRBV9
J gene: TRBJ2-2
CDR3 DNA: TGTGCCAGCAGCGTAGGAGGGACTAGCGCCACCGGGGAGCTGTTTTTT
CDR3 protein: CASSVGGTSATGELFF

clone size: NA
D gene: NA
V gene: TRBV11-2
J gene: TRBJ1-1
CDR3 DNA: TGTGCCAGCAGCTTTTACAGCGCTGAAGCTTTCTTT
CDR3 protein: CASSFYSAEAFF

clone size: NA
D gene: NA
V gene: TRBV6-6
J gene: TRBJ1-4
CDR3 DNA: TGTGCCAGCAGTAACCCCTCGTGGGATGAAAAACTGTTTTTT
CDR3 protein: CASSNPSWDEKLFF

clone size: NA
D gene: TRBD1
V gene: TRBV18
J gene: TRBJ1-2
CDR3 DNA: TGTGCCAGCTCACGGGACAGAGAAGACTATGGCTACACCTTC
CDR3 protein: CASSRDREDYGYTF

clone size: many
D gene: TRBD1
V gene: TRBV29-1
J gene: TRBJ2-6
CDR3 DNA: TGCAGCGCCGGGACAGGAGACTCTGGGGCCAACGTCCTGACTTTC
CDR3 protein: CSAGTGDSGANVLTF